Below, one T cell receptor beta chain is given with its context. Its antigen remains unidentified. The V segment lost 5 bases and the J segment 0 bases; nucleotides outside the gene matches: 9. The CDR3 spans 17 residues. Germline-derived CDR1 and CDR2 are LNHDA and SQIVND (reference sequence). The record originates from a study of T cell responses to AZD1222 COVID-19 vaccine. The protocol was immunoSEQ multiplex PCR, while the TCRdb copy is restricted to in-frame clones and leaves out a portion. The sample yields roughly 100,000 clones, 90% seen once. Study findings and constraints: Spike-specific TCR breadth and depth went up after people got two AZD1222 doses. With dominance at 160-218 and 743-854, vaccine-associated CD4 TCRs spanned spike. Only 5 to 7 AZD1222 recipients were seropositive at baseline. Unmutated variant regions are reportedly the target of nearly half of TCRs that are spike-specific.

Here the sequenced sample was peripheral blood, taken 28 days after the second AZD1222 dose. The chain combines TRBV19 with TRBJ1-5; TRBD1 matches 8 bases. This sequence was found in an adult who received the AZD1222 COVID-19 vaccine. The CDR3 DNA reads TGTGCCAGTAGTTGGGCCAGGGGGCAAGATAGCAATCAGCCCCAGCATTTT. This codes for CASSWARGQDSNQPQHF.